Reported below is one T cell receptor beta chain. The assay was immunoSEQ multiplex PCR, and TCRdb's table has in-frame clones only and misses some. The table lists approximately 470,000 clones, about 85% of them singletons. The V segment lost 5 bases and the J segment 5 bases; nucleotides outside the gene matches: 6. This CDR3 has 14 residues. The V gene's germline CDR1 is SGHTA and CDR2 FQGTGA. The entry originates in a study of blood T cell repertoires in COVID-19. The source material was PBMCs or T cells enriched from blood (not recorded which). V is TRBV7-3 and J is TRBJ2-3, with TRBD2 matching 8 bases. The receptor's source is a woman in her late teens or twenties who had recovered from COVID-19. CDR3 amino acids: CASSPGLVGDTQYF. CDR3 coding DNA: TGTGCCAGCAGCCCGGGACTAGTAGGAGATACGCAGTATTTT.